This T cell receptor beta chain derives from a study of blood T cell repertoires in COVID-19. Generated by immunoSEQ multiplex PCR, the TCRdb table keeps only in-frame clones and is missing some. The table includes roughly 330,000 clones, approximately 87% detected once. The V gene lost 6 bases and the J gene lost 2 bases, with 14 bases spanning the gap. Germline values: CDR1 MDHEN, CDR2 SYDVKM. This CDR3 has 15 amino acids. What was sequenced was PBMCs or T cells enriched from blood (not recorded which). The receptor comes from a woman in her thirties who had recovered from COVID-19. The rearrangement uses TRBV28 and TRBJ1-3, with a possible D match to TRBD1 (5 bases). In DNA, the CDR3 is TGTGCCAGCAGCCTCCTCGACAGAGCTGGAAACACCATATATTTT. This translates into CASSLLDRAGNTIYF.